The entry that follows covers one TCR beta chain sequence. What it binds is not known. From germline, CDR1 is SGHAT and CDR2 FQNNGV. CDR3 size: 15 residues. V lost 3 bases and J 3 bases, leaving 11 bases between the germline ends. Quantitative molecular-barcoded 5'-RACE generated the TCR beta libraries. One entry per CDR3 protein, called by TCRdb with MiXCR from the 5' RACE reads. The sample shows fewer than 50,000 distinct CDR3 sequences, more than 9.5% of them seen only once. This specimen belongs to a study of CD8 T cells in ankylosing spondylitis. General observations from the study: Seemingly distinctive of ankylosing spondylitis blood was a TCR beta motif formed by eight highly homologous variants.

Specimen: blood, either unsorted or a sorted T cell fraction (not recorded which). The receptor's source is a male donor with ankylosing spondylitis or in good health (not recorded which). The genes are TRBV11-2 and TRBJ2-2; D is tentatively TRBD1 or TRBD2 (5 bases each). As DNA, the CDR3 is TGTGCCAGCAGCTTCGTTCGAGGGGACACCGGGGAGCTGTTTTTT. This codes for CASSFVRGDTGELFF.